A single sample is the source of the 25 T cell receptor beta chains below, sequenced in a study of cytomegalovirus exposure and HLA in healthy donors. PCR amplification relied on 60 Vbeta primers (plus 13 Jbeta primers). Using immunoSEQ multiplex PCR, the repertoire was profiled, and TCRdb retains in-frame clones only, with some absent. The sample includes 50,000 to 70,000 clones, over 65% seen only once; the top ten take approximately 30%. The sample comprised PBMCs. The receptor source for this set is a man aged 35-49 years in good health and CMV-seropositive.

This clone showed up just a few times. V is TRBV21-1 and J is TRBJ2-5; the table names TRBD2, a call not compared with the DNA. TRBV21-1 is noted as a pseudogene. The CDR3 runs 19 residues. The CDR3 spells CASSTRFARSRLGQETQYF. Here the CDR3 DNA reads TGTGCCAGCAGCACCCGCTTTGCCCGGAGCCGGCTAGGCCAAGAGACCCAGTACTTC.

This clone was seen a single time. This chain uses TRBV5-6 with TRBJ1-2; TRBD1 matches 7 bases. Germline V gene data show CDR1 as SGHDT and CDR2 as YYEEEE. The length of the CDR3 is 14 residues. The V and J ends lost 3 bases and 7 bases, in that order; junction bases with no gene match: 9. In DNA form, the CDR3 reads TGTGCCAGCAGCTCGGGACAGCCCGAGGCTGGCTACACCTTC. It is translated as CASSSGQPEAGYTF.

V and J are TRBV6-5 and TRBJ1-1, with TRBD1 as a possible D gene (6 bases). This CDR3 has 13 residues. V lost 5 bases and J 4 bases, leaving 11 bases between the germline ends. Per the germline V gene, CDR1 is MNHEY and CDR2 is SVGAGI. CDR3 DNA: TGTGCCAGCAGTCAGGGGATTGGCACTGAAGCTTTCTTT. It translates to CASSQGIGTEAFF.

The CDR3: CASSLARTGGRWAPEAFF. In nucleotides, the CDR3 is TGCGCCAGCAGCTTGGCCAGGACAGGGGGTCGATGGGCCCCTGAAGCTTTCTTT. The J gene is TRBJ1-1, the V gene TRBV5-1; 10 bases agree with TRBD1. Germline CDR1 and CDR2: SGHRS and YFSETQ. This CDR3 has 18 residues. With V trimmed by 0 bases and J by 6 bases, 14 bases remained unmatched.

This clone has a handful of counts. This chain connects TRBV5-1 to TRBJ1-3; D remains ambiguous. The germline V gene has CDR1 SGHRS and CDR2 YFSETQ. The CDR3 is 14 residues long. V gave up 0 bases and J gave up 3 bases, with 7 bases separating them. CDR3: CASSLVGHGNTIYF. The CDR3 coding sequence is TGCGCCAGCAGCTTGGTTGGGCATGGAAACACCATATATTTT.

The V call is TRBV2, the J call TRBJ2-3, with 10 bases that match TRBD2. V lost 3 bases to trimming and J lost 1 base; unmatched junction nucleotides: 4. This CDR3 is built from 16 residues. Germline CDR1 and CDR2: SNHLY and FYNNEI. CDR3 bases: TGTGCCAGCAGTGATCCCCTAGCGGGGGGCACAGATACGCAGTATTTT. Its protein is CASSDPLAGGTDTQYF. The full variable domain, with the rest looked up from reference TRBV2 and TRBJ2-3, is EPEVTQTPSHQVTQMGQEVILRCVPISNHLYFYWYRQILGQKVEFLVSFYNNEISEKSEIFDDQFSVERPDGSNFTLKIRSTKLEDSAMYFCASSDPLAGGTDTQYFGPGTRLTVL.

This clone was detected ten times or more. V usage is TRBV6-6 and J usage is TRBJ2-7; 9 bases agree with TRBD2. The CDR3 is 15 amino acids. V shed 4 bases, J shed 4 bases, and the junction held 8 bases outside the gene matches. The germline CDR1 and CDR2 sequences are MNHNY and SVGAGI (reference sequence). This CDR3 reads CASSWGAGGQYEQYF. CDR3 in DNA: TGTGCCAGCAGTTGGGGAGCGGGGGGCCAGTACGAGCAGTACTTC.

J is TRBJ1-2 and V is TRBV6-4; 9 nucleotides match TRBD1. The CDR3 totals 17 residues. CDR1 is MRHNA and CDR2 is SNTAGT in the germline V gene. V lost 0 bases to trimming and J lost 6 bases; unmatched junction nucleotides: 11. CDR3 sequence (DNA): TGTGCCAGCAGTGACTCGACTTCGGGACAGGGTCTGAATGGCTACACCTTC. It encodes CASSDSTSGQGLNGYTF.

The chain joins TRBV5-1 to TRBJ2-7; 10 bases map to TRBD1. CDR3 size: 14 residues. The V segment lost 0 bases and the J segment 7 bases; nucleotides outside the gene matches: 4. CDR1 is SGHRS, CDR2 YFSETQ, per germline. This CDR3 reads CASSLGTGGREQYF. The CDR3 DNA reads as TGCGCCAGCAGCTTGGGGACAGGGGGACGTGAGCAGTACTTC.

CDR3 sequence (DNA): TGTGCCAGCAGTGTATCCGGGACATGGGGAGAAAAACTGTTTTTT. This translates into CASSVSGTWGEKLFF. This chain links TRBV6-5 with TRBJ1-4; perhaps TRBD1 as D (6 bases). V lost 5 bases, J lost 8 bases, and 18 bases lay in between. This CDR3 region has 15 residues. Germline V gives CDR1 MNHEY, CDR2 SVGAGI.

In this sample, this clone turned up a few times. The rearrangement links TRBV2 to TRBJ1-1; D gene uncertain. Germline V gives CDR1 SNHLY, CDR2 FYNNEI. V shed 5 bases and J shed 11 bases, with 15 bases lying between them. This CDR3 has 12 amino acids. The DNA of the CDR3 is TGTGCCAGCAGTCAAACGGGGTTGACCGCTTTCTTT. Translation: CASSQTGLTAFF.

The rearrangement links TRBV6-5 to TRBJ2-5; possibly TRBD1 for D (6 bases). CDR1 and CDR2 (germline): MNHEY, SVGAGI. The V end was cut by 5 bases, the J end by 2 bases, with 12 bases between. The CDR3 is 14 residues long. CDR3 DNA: TGTGCCAGCAGTCTCGACAGGACACAAGAGACCCAGTACTTC. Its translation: CASSLDRTQETQYF.

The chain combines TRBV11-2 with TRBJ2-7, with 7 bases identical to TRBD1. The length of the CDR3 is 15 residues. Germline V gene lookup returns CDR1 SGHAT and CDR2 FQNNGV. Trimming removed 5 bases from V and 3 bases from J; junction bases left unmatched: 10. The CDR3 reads CASSQGQGVFYEQYF. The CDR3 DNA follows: TGTGCCAGCAGCCAGGGTCAGGGGGTATTCTACGAGCAGTACTTC.

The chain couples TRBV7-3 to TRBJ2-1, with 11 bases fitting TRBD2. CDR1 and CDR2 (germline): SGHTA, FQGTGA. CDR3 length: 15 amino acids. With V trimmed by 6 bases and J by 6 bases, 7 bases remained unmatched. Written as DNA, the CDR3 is TGTGCCAGCAGTTATAGCGGGGGGGCAGGCAATGAGCAGTTCTTC. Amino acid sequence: CASSYSGGAGNEQFF.

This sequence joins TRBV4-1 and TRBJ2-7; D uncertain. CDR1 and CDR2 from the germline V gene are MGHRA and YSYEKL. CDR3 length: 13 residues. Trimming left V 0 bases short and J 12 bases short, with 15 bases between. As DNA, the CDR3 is TGCGCCAGCAGCCAAGATGGGCAGACCCCACGGTACTTC. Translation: CASSQDGQTPRYF.

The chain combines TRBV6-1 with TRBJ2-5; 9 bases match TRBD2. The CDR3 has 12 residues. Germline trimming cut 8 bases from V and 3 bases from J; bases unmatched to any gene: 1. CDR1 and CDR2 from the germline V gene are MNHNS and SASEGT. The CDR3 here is CASGGGEETQYF. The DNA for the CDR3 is TGTGCCAGCGGCGGGGGGGAAGAGACCCAGTACTTC.

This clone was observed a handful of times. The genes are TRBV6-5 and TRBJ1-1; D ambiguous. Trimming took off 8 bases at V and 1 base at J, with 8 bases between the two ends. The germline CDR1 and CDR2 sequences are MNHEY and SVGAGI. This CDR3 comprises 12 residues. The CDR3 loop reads CASQESNTEAFF. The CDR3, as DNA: TGTGCCAGCCAAGAGTCGAACACTGAAGCTTTCTTT.

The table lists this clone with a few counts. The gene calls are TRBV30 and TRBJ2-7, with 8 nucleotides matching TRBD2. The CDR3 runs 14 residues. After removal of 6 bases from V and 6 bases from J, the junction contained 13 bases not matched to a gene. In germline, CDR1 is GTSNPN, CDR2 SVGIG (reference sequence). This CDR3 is CACLTTRGAGEQYF. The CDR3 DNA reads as TGTGCCTGCCTAACCACGCGGGGGGCCGGCGAGCAGTACTTC.

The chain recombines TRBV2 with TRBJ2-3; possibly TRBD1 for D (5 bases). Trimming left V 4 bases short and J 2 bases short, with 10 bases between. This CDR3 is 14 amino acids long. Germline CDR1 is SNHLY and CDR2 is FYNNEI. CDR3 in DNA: TGTGCCAGCAGTGGACAGCTCACCACAGATACGCAGTATTTT. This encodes CASSGQLTTDTQYF. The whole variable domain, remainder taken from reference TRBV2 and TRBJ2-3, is EPEVTQTPSHQVTQMGQEVILRCVPISNHLYFYWYRQILGQKVEFLVSFYNNEISEKSEIFDDQFSVERPDGSNFTLKIRSTKLEDSAMYFCASSGQLTTDTQYFGPGTRLTVL.

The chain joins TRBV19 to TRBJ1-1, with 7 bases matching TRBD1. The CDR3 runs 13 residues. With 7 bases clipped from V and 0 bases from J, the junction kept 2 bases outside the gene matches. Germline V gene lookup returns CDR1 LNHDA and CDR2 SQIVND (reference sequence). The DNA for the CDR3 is TGTGCCAGTATGGGACAGATGAACACTGAAGCTTTCTTT. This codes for CASMGQMNTEAFF.

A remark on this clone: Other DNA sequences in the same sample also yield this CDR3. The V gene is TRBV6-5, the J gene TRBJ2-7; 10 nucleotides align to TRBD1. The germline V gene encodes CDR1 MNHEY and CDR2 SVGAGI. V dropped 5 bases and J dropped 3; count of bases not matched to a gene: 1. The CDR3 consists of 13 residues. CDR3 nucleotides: TGTGCCAGCAGTCGGGACAGGGGCTACGAGCAGTACTTC. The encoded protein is CASSRDRGYEQYF.

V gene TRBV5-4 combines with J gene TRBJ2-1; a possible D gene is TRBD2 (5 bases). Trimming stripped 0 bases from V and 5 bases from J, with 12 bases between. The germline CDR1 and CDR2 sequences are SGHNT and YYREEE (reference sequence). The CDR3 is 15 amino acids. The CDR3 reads CASSLARGADNEQFF. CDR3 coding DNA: TGTGCCAGCAGCTTGGCCCGGGGAGCGGACAATGAGCAGTTCTTC.

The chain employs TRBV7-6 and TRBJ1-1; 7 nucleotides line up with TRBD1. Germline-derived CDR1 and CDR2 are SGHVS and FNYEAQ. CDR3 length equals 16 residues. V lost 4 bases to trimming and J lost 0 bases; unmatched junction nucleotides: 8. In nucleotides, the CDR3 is TGTGCCAGCAGCTCCCCCGGGACAGTCATGAACACTGAAGCTTTCTTT. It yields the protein CASSSPGTVMNTEAFF.

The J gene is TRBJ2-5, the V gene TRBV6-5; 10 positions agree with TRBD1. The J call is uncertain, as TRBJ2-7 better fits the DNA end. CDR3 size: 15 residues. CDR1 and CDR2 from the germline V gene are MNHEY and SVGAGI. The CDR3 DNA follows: TGTGCCAGCAGTTATGGGGGACAGGGGTTATACGAGCAGTACTTC. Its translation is CASSYGGQGLYEQYF.

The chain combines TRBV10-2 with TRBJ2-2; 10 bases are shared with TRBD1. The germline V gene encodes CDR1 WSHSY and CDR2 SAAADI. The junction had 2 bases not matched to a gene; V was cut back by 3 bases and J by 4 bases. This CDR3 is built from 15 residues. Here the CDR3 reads CASSDWTGGTGELFF. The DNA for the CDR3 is TGCGCCAGCAGTGATTGGACAGGGGGCACCGGGGAGCTGTTTTTT.